This passage covers 8 T cell receptor beta chains from one sample sequenced in a study of T cells after yellow fever vaccination. TCRdb analysed the 5' RACE reads with MiXCR anew, one entry per CDR3 protein. Of roughly 150,000 distinct CDR3 sequences detected, less than 8.5% appear once; the ten largest clones hold about 0.61%. Sequencing was performed on CD4+ T cells sorted from PBMCs, taken 10 days after the yellow fever booster vaccination. These receptors all stem from a man in his thirties or forties who received the YFV17D yellow fever vaccine.

This clonotype was seen ten or more times. This sequence joins TRBV20-1 and TRBJ2-4; 9 bases align to TRBD1. Germline trimming cut 6 bases from V and 2 bases from J; bases unmatched to any gene: 8. This CDR3 is 15 amino acids long. Germline assignment: CDR1 DFQATT and CDR2 SNEGSKA (reference sequence). The DNA for the CDR3 is TGCAGTGCCTCCACAGGGGGCGCCTCCAAAAACATTCAGTACTTC. This translates into CSASTGGASKNIQYF.

In this sample, this clonotype turned up many times. This rearrangement joins TRBV7-8 to TRBJ1-6; 7 bases line up with TRBD1. Trimming removed 5 bases from V and 6 bases from J; junction bases left unmatched: 7. Looked up from germline, CDR1 is SGHVS and CDR2 is FQNEAQ. CDR3 length: 15 amino acids. In DNA form, the CDR3 reads TGTGCCAGCAGCCCACGACAGGGCCGTAATTCACCCCTCCACTTT. Residues: CASSPRQGRNSPLHF.

This CDR3 reads CASGGDLQETQYF. The CDR3 nucleotides read TGTGCCAGCGGCGGGGACCTCCAAGAGACCCAGTACTTC. The V and J genes are TRBV19 and TRBJ2-5; TRBD2 might be the D (6 bases). Germline V gene data show CDR1 as LNHDA and CDR2 as SQIVND (reference sequence). CDR3 length equals 13 residues. Between the trimmed V and J ends, which lost 9 bases and 1 base, there was a span of 12 bases.

This clonotype showed up many times. This sequence joins TRBV7-6 and TRBJ2-7, with D perhaps TRBD1 (5 bases). CDR1 SGHVS and CDR2 FNYEAQ come from the germline V gene. The V and J ends lost 3 bases and 7 bases respectively, with 13 bases between them. This CDR3 contains 13 residues. CDR3 nucleotide sequence: TGTGCCAGCAGCTTGGCAGGGTCTCGGGAGCAGTACTTC. Translated, it gives CASSLAGSREQYF.

There are many counts of this clonotype. The chain is built from TRBV7-2 and TRBJ2-1, with TRBD1 matching over 10 bases. Losses at the gene ends were 4 bases for V and 0 bases for J; bases not matched to a gene: 12. CDR3 length: 19 residues. Germline V gene sequence: CDR1 SGHTA, CDR2 FQGNSA. The DNA of the CDR3 is TGTGCCAGCAGCTCTCCAGGGGACAGGGGTTCTTACTCCTACAATGAGCAGTTCTTC. Amino acid sequence: CASSSPGDRGSYSYNEQFF.

This clonotype has at least ten counts. The chain links TRBV5-1 to TRBJ2-1, with D perhaps TRBD1 or TRBD2 (6 bases each). CDR1 and CDR2 (germline): SGHRS, YFSETQ. Trimming removed 4 bases at V and 8 bases at J, with 16 bases between. This CDR3 has 14 amino acids. The CDR3 reads CASSGGPQSHEQFF. The CDR3 nucleotides are TGCGCCAGCAGCGGGGGGCCGCAAAGCCATGAGCAGTTCTTC. The full variable domain, in which reference TRBV5-1 and TRBJ2-1 provide the parts outside the CDR3, is KAGVTQTPRYLIKTRGQQVTLSCSPISGHRSVSWYQQTPGQGLQFLFEYFSETQRNKGNFPGRFSGRQFSNSRSEMNVSTLELGDSALYLCASSGGPQSHEQFFGPGTRLTVL.

This clonotype was seen repeatedly, ten times or more. The rearrangement links TRBV5-1 to TRBJ2-7; no definite D call. Per the germline V gene, CDR1 is SGHRS and CDR2 is YFSETQ. V lost 3 bases and J 3 bases, leaving 13 bases between the germline ends. The CDR3 has 14 residues. DNA for the CDR3: TGCGCCAGCAGCTCGAGGTCTGATGGCTACGAGCAGTACTTC. It encodes CASSSRSDGYEQYF.

This clonotype appeared many times. The V and J genes are TRBV5-1 and TRBJ2-3; unclear D gene. Germline CDR1 reads SGHRS; CDR2 reads YFSETQ. The CDR3 consists of 11 residues. Trimming shortened V by 5 bases and J by 2 bases, and 3 bases separated the two germline ends. The chain's CDR3 is CASRVTDTQYF. The CDR3 nucleotides are TGCGCCAGCAGGGTCACAGATACGCAGTATTTT.